Listed here are 24 T cell receptor beta chains from one sample, sequenced in a study of blood T cell repertoires in COVID-19 (dated by TCRdb to the early 2020s). Libraries were built with the immunoSEQ multiplex PCR assay. TCRdb holds this immuneACCESS table with in-frame rearrangements only. Some clones are missing; in checked studies, unresolved V genes explain under half, and the rest has no known cause. In this sample the table shows 50,000 or so clones, roughly 87% of which occur a single time. The top ten hold roughly 15% of the sample. The source material was peripheral blood. These receptors came from a human donor with active COVID-19. The donor label of this sample is uncertain.

The CDR3 sequence: CASSQETSLAGVTDTQYF. DNA for the CDR3: TGTGCCAGCAGCCAAGAGACTTCTTTAGCGGGCGTCACAGATACGCAGTATTTT. The V call is TRBV14, the J call TRBJ2-3; 7 positions match TRBD2. Looked up from germline, CDR1 is SGHDN and CDR2 is FVKESK. The V and J ends lost 0 bases and 2 bases, in that order; junction bases with no gene match: 11. The CDR3 is 18 residues long.

This chain links TRBV19 with TRBJ2-4; 8 nucleotides agree with TRBD1. This CDR3 is 16 amino acids long. The germline V gene encodes CDR1 LNHDA and CDR2 SQIVND (reference sequence). J lost 4 bases, V lost 5 bases, and 10 bases had no gene match. CDR3 nucleotide sequence: TGTGCCAGTAGTGGGACAGGTCGGCTTTTGAAAAACATTCAGTACTTC. Its protein is CASSGTGRLLKNIQYF.

CDR3 nucleotide sequence: TGTGCCAGCAGCCAGGCACAACAGGGAAGGGGGGGCTACACCTTC. Protein sequence: CASSQAQQGRGGYTF. The rearrangement uses TRBV3-1 (or the pseudogene TRBV3-2) and TRBJ1-2; D possibly corresponds to TRBD1 (6 bases). The V end lost 3 bases, the J end lost 8 bases, and 19 bases lay between the germline ends. Germline CDR1 and CDR2: LGHDT and YNNKEL (reference sequence). CDR3 length equals 15 residues.

The V call is TRBV9, the J call TRBJ1-2, with D unresolved. Trimming removed 4 bases from V and 7 bases from J, with 29 bases in between. Germline CDR1 is SGDLS and CDR2 is YYNGEE. The CDR3 contains 18 residues. CDR3 coding DNA: TGTGCCAGCAGCTCCTCATCACCCATGCATCGGGTTGGGTCTGGCTACACCTTC. The encoded protein is CASSSSSPMHRVGSGYTF.

This rearrangement joins TRBV6-6 to TRBJ2-2; D remains unclear. This CDR3 contains 14 residues. CDR1 and CDR2 from the germline V gene are MNHNY and SVGAGI (reference sequence). V gave up 2 bases and J gave up 3 bases, with 7 bases separating them. CDR3 protein: CASSYATDTGELFF. DNA of the CDR3: TGTGCCAGCAGTTACGCCACGGACACCGGGGAGCTGTTTTTT.

The J gene is TRBJ2-1, the V gene TRBV7-9; 8 nucleotides match TRBD1. The germline gives CDR1 SEHNR, CDR2 FQNEAQ (reference sequence). Trimming removed 5 bases from V and 8 bases from J; junction bases left unmatched: 14. This CDR3 is built from 16 residues. The CDR3 nucleotides are TGTGCCAGCAGCCATGGACAGGGTACTTGGTTGGATGAGCAGTTCTTC. Residues: CASSHGQGTWLDEQFF.

The V call is TRBV6-5, the J call TRBJ1-5; no definite D call. V dropped 8 bases and J dropped 2 bases, with 10 bases sitting between them. Germline V CDR1 and CDR2: MNHEY, SVGAGI. This CDR3 is 13 amino acids long. The CDR3 region has the DNA TGTGCCAGCTCACCCCGGGGCAATCAGCCCCAGCATTTT. Translation gives CASSPRGNQPQHF.

The chain combines TRBV5-5 with TRBJ1-5; 9 bases fit TRBD1. The J segment lost 5 bases and the V segment lost 1 base, leaving 4 bases of the junction unmatched. Germline V CDR1 and CDR2: SGHKS, YYEKEE (reference sequence). The CDR3 consists of 15 residues. Here the CDR3 reads CASSLSGQGHQPQHF. The CDR3 DNA follows: TGTGCCAGCAGCTTGTCGGGACAGGGTCATCAGCCCCAGCATTTT.

The chain uses TRBV5-5 and TRBJ1-2; 8 bases fit TRBD1. CDR1 and CDR2 from the germline V gene are SGHKS and YYEKEE (reference sequence). This CDR3 has 15 residues. V was clipped by 0 bases and J by 4 bases; unmatched bases: 5. The CDR3 loop reads CASSLDPGGTYGYTF. CDR3 sequence (DNA): TGTGCCAGCAGCTTGGATCCAGGGGGCACCTATGGCTACACCTTC.

This sequence joins TRBV9 and TRBJ2-7; 8 bases match TRBD2. CDR1 is SGDLS and CDR2 is YYNGEE in the germline V gene. V was clipped by 4 bases and J by 4 bases; unmatched bases: 4. The CDR3 sequence is 13 residues long. The chain's CDR3 is CASSSGTSYEQYF. The CDR3 region has the DNA TGTGCCAGCAGCTCGGGGACTAGTTACGAGCAGTACTTC.

The CDR3 is CSASVQSRTDTQYF. The DNA of the CDR3 is TGCAGTGCTAGTGTTCAGTCCCGCACAGATACGCAGTATTTT. The rearrangement links TRBV20-1 to TRBJ2-3; D is undetermined. The V end was cut by 3 bases, the J end by 1 base, with 11 bases between. CDR3 length: 14 residues. Germline V gives CDR1 DFQATT, CDR2 SNEGSKA (reference sequence).

The V gene is TRBV21-1, the J gene TRBJ2-7; the D call TRBD2 from the table was never checked on the DNA. TRBV21-1 is reported as a pseudogene. The CDR3 consists of 17 residues. CDR3: CASSNSCPDCLISEQYF. CDR3 sequence (DNA): TGTGCCAGCAGCAACTCCTGTCCGGACTGCCTCATCAGCGAGCAGTACTTC.

The rearrangement links TRBV5-1 to TRBJ2-5; possible D gene TRBD2, 5 bases. Trimming left V 8 bases short and J 4 bases short, with 9 bases between. Germline CDR1 SGHRS, CDR2 YFSETQ. The CDR3 sequence is 11 residues long. The CDR3 sequence: CASRGIETQYF. CDR3 nucleotides: TGCGCCAGTAGAGGGATAGAGACCCAGTACTTC.

Here the CDR3 reads CASSWSGGPYSNQPQHF. DNA of the CDR3: TGCGCCAGCAGCTGGTCAGGGGGCCCCTATAGCAATCAGCCCCAGCATTTT. The V and J genes are TRBV5-1 and TRBJ1-5; 8 positions match TRBD1. The CDR3 extends over 17 amino acids. Germline trimming cut 3 bases from V and 0 bases from J; bases unmatched to any gene: 8. Germline CDR1 SGHRS, CDR2 YFSETQ.

This chain links TRBV7-2 with TRBJ2-5; the match to TRBD2 covers 9 bases. V gave up 1 base and J gave up 5 bases; unmatched junction bases: 5. This CDR3 spans 15 amino acids. Germline V lookup: CDR1 SGHTA, CDR2 FQGNSA. The CDR3 protein is CASSLGGGVRETQYF. In DNA, the CDR3 is TGTGCCAGCAGCTTAGGCGGGGGGGTCAGGGAGACCCAGTACTTC.

V gene TRBV7-9 combines with J gene TRBJ2-7, with 9 bases matching TRBD1. Trimming removed 8 bases from V and 4 bases from J; junction bases left unmatched: 6. The CDR3 covers 13 residues. Per germline, CDR1 SEHNR and CDR2 FQNEAQ (reference sequence). The CDR3 reads CASVGQGFYEQYF. CDR3 nucleotide sequence: TGTGCCAGCGTCGGACAGGGGTTTTACGAGCAGTACTTC.

The genes are TRBV4-1 and TRBJ2-7, with 10 nucleotides matching TRBD1. This CDR3 is 15 amino acids long. The junction had 6 bases not matched to a gene; V was cut back by 4 bases and J by 3 bases. Per the germline V gene, CDR1 is MGHRA and CDR2 is YSYEKL. The CDR3 nucleotides read TGCGCCAGCAGCCCGGGGAGGACAGGGGGCTACGAGCAGTACTTC. Residues: CASSPGRTGGYEQYF.

The rearrangement uses TRBV4-2 and TRBJ1-3, with a possible D match to TRBD1 (5 bases). Germline V CDR1 and CDR2: LGHNA, YNFKEQ. The CDR3 extends over 16 amino acids. V was cut by 0 bases and J by 5 bases, with 14 bases left in between. In DNA, the CDR3 is TGTGCCAGCAGCCAAGATAAACAGAACAGGAGAAACACCATATATTTT. It yields the protein CASSQDKQNRRNTIYF.

The genes are TRBV20-1 and TRBJ2-1, with D hard to call. Germline lookup yields CDR1 DFQATT and CDR2 SNEGSKA (reference sequence). There are 11 residues in the CDR3. Trimming took 4 bases from V and 4 from J, leaving 5 bases between them. CDR3 residues: CSATKYNEQFF. The CDR3 DNA is TGCAGTGCTACAAAATACAATGAGCAGTTCTTC.

The V and J genes are TRBV7-4 and TRBJ1-6; TRBD1 matches at 7 bases. CDR3 length equals 17 residues. V trimming: 0 bases; J trimming: 1 base; junction bases outside the gene matches: 3. Germline CDR1 SGHVT, CDR2 SQSDAQ. This CDR3 is CASSLASGGSYNSPLHF. In DNA, the CDR3 is TGTGCCAGCAGCTTAGCGTCAGGGGGATCCTATAATTCACCCCTCCACTTT.

The rearrangement links TRBV5-1 to TRBJ1-4; D possibly corresponds to TRBD1 (5 bases). This CDR3 region has 15 residues. Germline lookup yields CDR1 SGHRS and CDR2 YFSETQ. V was trimmed by 1 base and J by 11 bases, leaving 18 bases between them. The CDR3, as DNA: TGCGCCAGCAGCTTGAGCCAGGGAGGGAGAGGGAAACTGTTTTTT. Its protein is CASSLSQGGRGKLFF. Using reference TRBV5-1 and TRBJ1-4 for the parts outside the CDR3, the full variable domain is KAGVTQTPRYLIKTRGQQVTLSCSPISGHRSVSWYQQTPGQGLQFLFEYFSETQRNKGNFPGRFSGRQFSNSRSEMNVSTLELGDSALYLCASSLSQGGRGKLFFGSGTQLSVL.

This rearrangement joins TRBV6-5 to TRBJ2-2; 7 bases agree with TRBD2. The CDR3 extends over 15 amino acids. Germline CDR1 reads MNHEY; CDR2 reads SVGAGI. J gave up 0 bases and V 6 bases, and 4 bases lay outside the gene matches. CDR3 loop: CASSGGSANTGELFF. The CDR3 DNA is TGTGCCAGCAGCGGGGGGTCCGCGAACACCGGGGAGCTGTTTTTT.

This chain connects TRBV9 to TRBJ1-1; D ambiguous. The CDR3 contains 14 residues. Germline V lookup: CDR1 SGDLS, CDR2 YYNGEE. V dropped 4 bases and J dropped 5 bases, with 15 bases sitting between them. The CDR3 loop reads CASSTGERQTEAFF. The CDR3 coding sequence is TGTGCCAGCAGCACTGGAGAAAGGCAAACTGAAGCTTTCTTT.

The V and J genes are TRBV9 and TRBJ2-3; the match to TRBD2 covers 8 bases. The length of the CDR3 is 17 residues. V was pared by 0 bases and J by 3 bases, with 9 bases of the junction left unmatched. The germline CDR1 and CDR2 sequences are SGDLS and YYNGEE. The chain's CDR3 is CASSVGGRGGRTDTQYF. The CDR3 DNA follows: TGTGCCAGCAGCGTAGGTGGACGGGGGGGCCGAACAGATACGCAGTATTTT. The whole variable domain, remainder taken from reference TRBV9 and TRBJ2-3, is DSGVTQTPKHLITATGQRVTLRCSPRSGDLSVYWYQQSLDQGLQFLIQYYNGEERAKGNILERFSAQQFPDLHSELNLSSLELGDSALYFCASSVGGRGGRTDTQYFGPGTRLTVL.